A single sample is the source of the 10 T cell receptor beta chains below, sequenced in a study of T cells in Graves' hyperthyroidism and ophthalmopathy. Amplified regions were TCR beta CDR3 sequences from RNA transcripts. RT-PCR in the first round (using the HTBI primer set) targeted the TCR CDR3. TCRdb ran MiXCR on the multiplex PCR reads and lists one entry per CDR3 protein. The sample lists fewer than 550,000 distinct CDR3 sequences, around a sixth occurring once. The sample comprised blood. The receptors stem from a woman under 30 with Graves' hyperthyroidism.

This clonotype was detected ten times or more. The rearrangement links TRBV19 to TRBJ2-2; 10 bases fit TRBD2. Germline V lookup: CDR1 LNHDA, CDR2 SQIVND (reference sequence). This CDR3 contains 15 residues. V shed 7 bases and J 1 base; nucleotides not matched to a gene: 3. The CDR3, as DNA: TGTGCCAGTACCAGGACTAGCGGGAACACCGGGGAGCTGTTTTTT. Residues: CASTRTSGNTGELFF. The complete variable domain, with remaining parts taken from reference TRBV19 and TRBJ2-2, reads DGGITQSPKYLFRKEGQNVTLSCEQNLNHDAMYWYRQDPGQGLRLIYYSQIVNDFQKGDIAEGYSVSREKKESFPLTVTSAQKNPTAFYLCASTRTSGNTGELFFGEGSRLTVL.

Note on this clonotype: A read error may be the cause here, since a much bigger clone is one base away. The chain uses TRBV27 and TRBJ2-1; no reliable D call. Germline CDR1 is MNHEY and CDR2 is SMNVEV (reference sequence). The CDR3 totals 15 residues. DNA for the CDR3: TGTGCCAGCTCTTTTGGCAGAAGGTCCTACAATGAGCAGTCCTTC. It specifies CASSFGRRSYNEQSF.

V usage is TRBV3-2 and J usage is TRBJ1-2; the table's TRBD1 call for D was not verified on the DNA. TRBV3-2 is labeled a pseudogene. The CDR3 sequence is 16 residues long. The CDR3 DNA is TGTGCCAGCAGCCAAGAACCCCCCCCAGCAGTCTATGGCTACACCTTC. Encoded protein: CASSQEPPPAVYGYTF.

Concerning this clonotype: A much larger clone differs from this one at a single base, so this may be a read error. The chain uses TRBV5-1 and TRBJ1-1; 7 bases are a match to TRBD1. Germline V gene lookup returns CDR1 SGHRS and CDR2 YFSETQ. The junction had 6 bases not matched to a gene; V was cut back by 3 bases and J by 4 bases. CDR3 length: 14 residues. The CDR3 here is CASSSAGGPTEAFF. For the CDR3, the DNA is TGCGCCAGCAGCTCGGCAGGGGGTCCCACTGAAGCTTTCTTT.

This clonotype came up many times. The chain is built from TRBV6-2 or TRBV6-3 and TRBJ1-5, with a tentative D call TRBD1 (5 bases). This CDR3 is 17 amino acids long. CDR1 and CDR2 from the germline V gene are MNHEY and SVGEGT. Trimming removed 7 bases at V and 7 bases at J, with 26 bases between. CDR3: CASTTPTPRAGRQPQHF. The CDR3, as DNA: TGTGCCAGCACCACACCTACCCCCAGGGCAGGGAGACAGCCCCAGCATTTT.

This clonotype was seen repeatedly, ten times or more. This sequence joins TRBV28 and TRBJ2-5, with D hard to call. Trimming pared 8 bases from V and 7 bases from J, leaving 11 bases between. Germline CDR1 and CDR2: MDHEN and SYDVKM. The CDR3 is 11 amino acids. CDR3 in amino acids: CASANRVTQYF. CDR3 sequence (DNA): TGTGCCAGCGCGAATCGAGTGACCCAGTACTTC.

With respect to this clonotype: With a much larger clone just one base away, this may be a read error. It is likely a read error, because the conserved phenylalanine at the end of the CDR3 is missing. The chain recombines TRBV20-1 with TRBJ1-1; possible D gene TRBD1, 6 bases. In germline, CDR1 is DFQATT, CDR2 SNEGSKA (reference sequence). This CDR3 region has 13 residues. The germline V and J ends were trimmed by 5 bases and 1 base, with 11 bases remaining between them. The CDR3 DNA sequence: TGCAGTGCTCGATCGACAGGGAACACTGAAGCTTTCCTT. Its protein is CSARSTGNTEAFL.

This clonotype was detected ten times or more. The rearrangement links TRBV12-3 or TRBV12-4 to TRBJ2-7; D gene unclear. Trimming left V 6 bases short and J 4 bases short, with 13 bases between. The CDR3 runs to 13 residues. CDR3 nucleotide sequence: TGTGCCAGCAGGAACTACCCTCTATACGAGCAGTACTTC. This gives the protein CASRNYPLYEQYF.

This clonotype was counted many times. CDR3 region: CASSQDISTGGGEKLFF. The CDR3, as DNA: TGCGCCAGCAGCCAAGATATATCGACAGGGGGAGGTGAAAAACTGTTTTTT. This rearrangement joins TRBV4-3 to TRBJ1-4; TRBD1 matches 9 bases. CDR3 length: 17 residues. Germline CDR1 reads LGHNA; CDR2 reads YSLEER. V shed 0 bases and J 7 bases; nucleotides not matched to a gene: 9.

This clonotype was found many times. V and J are TRBV7-2 and TRBJ2-1; 9 nucleotides agree with TRBD2. CDR3 length: 15 residues. V dropped 5 bases and J dropped 2; count of bases not matched to a gene: 4. The germline V gene has CDR1 SGHTA and CDR2 FQGNSA. The CDR3 region is CASSDSGGAYNEQFF. The CDR3 coding sequence is TGTGCCAGCAGCGATAGCGGGGGTGCCTACAATGAGCAGTTCTTC.